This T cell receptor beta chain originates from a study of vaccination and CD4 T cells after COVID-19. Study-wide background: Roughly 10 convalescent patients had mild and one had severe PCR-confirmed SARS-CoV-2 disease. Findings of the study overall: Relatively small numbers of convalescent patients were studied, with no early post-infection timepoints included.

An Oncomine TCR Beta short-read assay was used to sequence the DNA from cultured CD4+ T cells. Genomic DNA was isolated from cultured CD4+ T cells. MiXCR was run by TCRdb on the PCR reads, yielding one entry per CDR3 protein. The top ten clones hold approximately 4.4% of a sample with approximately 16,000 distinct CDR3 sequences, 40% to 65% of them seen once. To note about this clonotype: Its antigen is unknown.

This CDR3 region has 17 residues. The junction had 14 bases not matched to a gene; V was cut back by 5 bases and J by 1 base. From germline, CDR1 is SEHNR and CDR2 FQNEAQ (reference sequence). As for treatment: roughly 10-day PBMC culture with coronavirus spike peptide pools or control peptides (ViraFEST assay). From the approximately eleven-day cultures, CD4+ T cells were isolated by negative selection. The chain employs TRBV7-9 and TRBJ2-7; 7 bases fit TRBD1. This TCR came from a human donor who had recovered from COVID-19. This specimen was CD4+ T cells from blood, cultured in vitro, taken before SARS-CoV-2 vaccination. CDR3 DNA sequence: TGTGCCAGCAGCGATTCCGAGGGGGCCAGGCTATCCTACGAGCAGTACTTC. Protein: CASSDSEGARLSYEQYF.